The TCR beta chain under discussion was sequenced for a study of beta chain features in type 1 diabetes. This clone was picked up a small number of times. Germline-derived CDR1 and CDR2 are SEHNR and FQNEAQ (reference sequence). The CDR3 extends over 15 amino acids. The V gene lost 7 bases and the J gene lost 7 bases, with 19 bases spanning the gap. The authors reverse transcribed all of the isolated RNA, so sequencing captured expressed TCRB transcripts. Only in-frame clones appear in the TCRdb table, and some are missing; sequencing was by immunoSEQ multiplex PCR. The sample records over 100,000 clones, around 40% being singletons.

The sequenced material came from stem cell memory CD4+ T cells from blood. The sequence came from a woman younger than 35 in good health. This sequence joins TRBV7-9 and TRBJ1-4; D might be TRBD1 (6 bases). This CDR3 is CASTTFQGRSEKLFF. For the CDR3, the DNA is TGTGCCAGCACCACGTTCCAGGGGAGAAGTGAAAAACTGTTTTTT.